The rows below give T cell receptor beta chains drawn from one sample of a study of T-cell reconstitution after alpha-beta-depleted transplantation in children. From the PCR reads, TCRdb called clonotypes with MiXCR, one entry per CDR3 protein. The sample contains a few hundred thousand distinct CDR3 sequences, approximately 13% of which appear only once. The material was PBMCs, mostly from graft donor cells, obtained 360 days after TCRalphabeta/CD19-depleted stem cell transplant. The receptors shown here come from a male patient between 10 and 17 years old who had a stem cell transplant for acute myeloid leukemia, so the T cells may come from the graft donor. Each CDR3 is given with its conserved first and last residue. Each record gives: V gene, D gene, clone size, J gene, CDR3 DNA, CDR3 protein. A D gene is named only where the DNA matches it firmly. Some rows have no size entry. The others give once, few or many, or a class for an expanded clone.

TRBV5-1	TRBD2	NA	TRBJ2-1	TGCGCCAGCAGCTTGGTGCGGGAGCTCTACAATGAGCAGTTCTTC	CASSLVRELYNEQFF
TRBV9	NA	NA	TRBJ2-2	TGTGCCAGCAGCCCCCAATACACCGGGGAGCTGTTTTTT	CASSPQYTGELFF
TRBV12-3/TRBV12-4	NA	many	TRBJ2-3	TGTGCCAGCAGCCTCTGGTCCGCAGATACGCAGTATTTT	CASSLWSADTQYF
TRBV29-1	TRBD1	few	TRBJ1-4	TGCAGCGTCCAGGGGGATCAGAATGAAAAACTGTTTTTT	CSVQGDQNEKLFF
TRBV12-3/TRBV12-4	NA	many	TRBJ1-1	TGTGCCAGCAGGGACTTAGCGAACACTGAAGCTTTCTTT	CASRDLANTEAFF
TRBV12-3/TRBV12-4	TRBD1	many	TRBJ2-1	TGTGCCAGCATCGATCAGGGGGCGGGTGAGCAGTTCTTC	CASIDQGAGEQFF
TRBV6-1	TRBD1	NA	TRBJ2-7	TGTGCCAGCACCACGGGGCACAGGGGACCCTACGAGCAGTACTTC	CASTTGHRGPYEQYF
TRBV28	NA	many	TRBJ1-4	TGTGCCAGCAGGGACAGCCTTGAAAAACTGTTTTTT	CASRDSLEKLFF
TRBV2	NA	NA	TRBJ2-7	TGTGCCAGCAGGGACAGTGACAGACCAGCCTACGAGCAGTACTTC	CASRDSDRPAYEQYF
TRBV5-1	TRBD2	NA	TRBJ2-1	TGCGCCAGCAGCGGTCTAGCGGTCCCTGGGAGGAATGAGCAGTTCTTC	CASSGLAVPGRNEQFF
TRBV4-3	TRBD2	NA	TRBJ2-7	TGCGCCAGCAGCCTCCTAGCGGGAGGGCCGGGGCCCTACGAGCAGTACTTC	CASSLLAGGPGPYEQYF
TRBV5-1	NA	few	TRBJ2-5	TGCGCCAGCAGCGCAATCGGGGACAGGGAAACCTCGGCGGGAGGCCAAGAGACCCAGTACTTC	CASSAIGDRETSAGGQETQYF
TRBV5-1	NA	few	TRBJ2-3	TGCGCCAGCAGCATGATGGGGGGACATACGCAGTATTTT	CASSMMGGHTQYF
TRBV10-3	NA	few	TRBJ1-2	TGTGCCATCAGTGAGGGACAGCCGGAGGGCTACACCTTC	CAISEGQPEGYTF
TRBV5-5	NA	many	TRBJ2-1	TGTGCCAGCAGCTTTAGGCCCTTGGCGGGAAGGGATGAGCAGTTCTTC	CASSFRPLAGRDEQFF
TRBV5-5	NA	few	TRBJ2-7	TGTGCCAGCAGCCCCCGGGGGATGGGGGAGCAGTACTTC	CASSPRGMGEQYF
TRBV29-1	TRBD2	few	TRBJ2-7	TGCAGCGTTGAAGACGGGCCTAGCGGCACCTACGAGCAGTACTTC	CSVEDGPSGTYEQYF
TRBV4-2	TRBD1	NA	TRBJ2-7	TGTGCCAGCAGTTTACAGGGGGCGCCTTGGGAGCAGTACTTC	CASSLQGAPWEQYF
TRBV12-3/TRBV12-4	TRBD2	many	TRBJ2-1	TGTGCCAGCAGTTTAGTGCCTCAACTAGCGGGAGAGGACTACTACAATGAGCAGTTCTTC	CASSLVPQLAGEDYYNEQFF
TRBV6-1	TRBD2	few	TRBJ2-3	TGTGCCAGCAGCCGGGGGCTAGCGGGAATTCATACGCAGTATTTT	CASSRGLAGIHTQYF
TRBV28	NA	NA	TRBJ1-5	TGTGCCAGCAGTTTCGACAGTTTTTACGGTCAGCCCCAGCATTTT	CASSFDSFYGQPQHF
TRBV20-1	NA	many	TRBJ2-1	TGCAGTGCTAGATTGGTTGCCGATGAGCAGTTCTTC	CSARLVADEQFF
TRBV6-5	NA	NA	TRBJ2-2	TGTGCCAGCAGTTACGACCCACCCGTCGGGGAGCTGTTTTTT	CASSYDPPVGELFF
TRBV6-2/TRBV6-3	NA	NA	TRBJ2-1	TGTGCCAGCACCCCACCTGGGGGTTACTACAATGAGCAGTTCTTC	CASTPPGGYYNEQFF
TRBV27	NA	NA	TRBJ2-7	TGTGCCAGCAGTTTCGGTCCAGACGCCTACGAGCAGTACTTC	CASSFGPDAYEQYF
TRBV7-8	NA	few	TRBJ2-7	TGTGCCAGCAGCTTAGTGCCTCCTACTATTAGCTCCTACGAGCAGTACTTC	CASSLVPPTISSYEQYF
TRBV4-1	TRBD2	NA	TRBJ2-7	TGCGCCAGCAGTTTCGGGACTAGTGCGATCGAGCAGTACTTC	CASSFGTSAIEQYF
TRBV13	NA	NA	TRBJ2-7	TGTGCCAGCAGCCGTCATAGGCGCTACGAGCAGTACTTC	CASSRHRRYEQYF
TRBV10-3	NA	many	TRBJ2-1	TGTGCCATCAGTGCCTCTACCTCCTACAATGAGCAGTTCTTC	CAISASTSYNEQFF
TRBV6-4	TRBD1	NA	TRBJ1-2	TGTGCCAGCAGTGACCTGACAGGGACGAACTATGGCTACACCTTC	CASSDLTGTNYGYTF
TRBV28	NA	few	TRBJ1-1	TGTGCCAGCAGTTTACCTCGACCGCTGAACACTGAAGCTTTCTTT	CASSLPRPLNTEAFF
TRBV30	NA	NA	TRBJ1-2	TGTGCCTGGAGTGTGGGCGGTTTGAGCTATGGCTACACCTTC	CAWSVGGLSYGYTF
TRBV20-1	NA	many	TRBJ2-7	TGCAGTGCTAGACAGAGCTCCTACGAGCAGTACTTC	CSARQSSYEQYF